The rows below give T cell receptor beta chains drawn from one sample of a study of blood T cell repertoires in COVID-19. Clones were sequenced by immunoSEQ multiplex PCR, and TCRdb holds only the in-frame ones, with some missing. The table has roughly 400,000 clones, roughly 92% seen once; the top ten hold around 0.86%. The sequencing input was PBMCs or T cells enriched from blood (not recorded which). These receptors all come from a woman between 35 and 50 years old who had been exposed to COVID-19. The CDR3 runs from the conserved cysteine through the conserved F or W. A D gene is named only where the DNA matches it firmly. For some rows the clone size is stated as once, few or many, or as a class when expanded; others skip it.

j_call clone_size v_call d_call cdr3_nt cdr3_aa
TRBJ1-1 . TRBV19 TRBD1 TGTGCCAGTAGCCCTTGGGGACAGGGAATTGGAGCTTTCTTT CASSPWGQGIGAFF
TRBJ1-3 . TRBV30 . TGTGCCTGGAGGGCTATACAGGGTACCTCTGGAAACACCATATATTTT CAWRAIQGTSGNTIYF
TRBJ1-2 . TRBV2 . TGTGCCAGCAGGGGGCAGGGCCCGTATGGCTACACCTTC CASRGQGPYGYTF
TRBJ1-2 . TRBV4-1 . TGCGCCAGCAGCCAAGTGGGGGGGGGCCGTTTTGGGCTCTATGGCTACACCTTC CASSQVGGGRFGLYGYTF
TRBJ1-4 once TRBV5-1 . TGCGCCAGCAGCTCGGTGGGGTACGGGGATGAAAAACTGTTTTTT CASSSVGYGDEKLFF
TRBJ2-1 . TRBV7-2 TRBD2 TGTGCCAGCAGCGATAGCGGGAGGGCCCTTGGGGGGGAGTTCTTC CASSDSGRALGGEFF
TRBJ2-3 . TRBV6-6 TRBD2 TGTGCCAGCAGAATCCCGGGACTAGGAATGGATACGCAGTATTTT CASRIPGLGMDTQYF
TRBJ2-1 . TRBV7-2 TRBD2 TGTGCCAGCAGCTGGGGGACTAGCGGAAAAGTAGGTGAGCAGTTCTTC CASSWGTSGKVGEQFF
TRBJ2-5 . TRBV7-8 . TGTGCCCCCGGGTACGCGGGGAAGTCAGAGACCCAGTACTTC CAPGYAGKSETQYF
TRBJ2-2 . TRBV4-1 . TGCGCCAGCAGCCAAGCCGACAGGAACACCGGGGAGCTGTTTTTT CASSQADRNTGELFF
TRBJ1-6 . TRBV30 TRBD1 TGTGCCTGGATTCCAGGGGGCGCTTATTCACCCCTCCACTTT CAWIPGGAYSPLHF
TRBJ2-5 once TRBV3-1/TRBV3-2 . TGTGCCAGCAGTGGGTCGAGGGACTACCAAGAGACCCAGTACTTC CASSGSRDYQETQYF
TRBJ1-1 . TRBV30 . TGTGCCTGGTTGAGCACAGGGTACACTGAAGCTTTCTTT CAWLSTGYTEAFF
TRBJ2-5 . TRBV5-4 TRBD2 TGTGCCAGCAGCATGAAACCCCCTACTAGCGGGGTCGAGACCCAGTACTTC CASSMKPPTSGVETQYF
TRBJ1-2 . TRBV5-1 . TGCGCCAGCAGCCCCCGGCAGACAGGCAGGGGCTACACCTTC CASSPRQTGRGYTF
TRBJ2-3 . TRBV12-5 . TGTGCTAGTGGAACTGACAGGAGCTCCTTTAGCACAGATACGCAGTATTTT CASGTDRSSFSTDTQYF
TRBJ2-2 . TRBV5-4 . TGTGCCAGCAGCTACCGGACAAGGGCCGCCGGGGAGCTGTTTTTT CASSYRTRAAGELFF
TRBJ2-7 . TRBV3-1/TRBV3-2 . TGTGCCAGCAGCCCTCTGAGGGGGAATAGCCGTACATACGAGCAGTACTTC CASSPLRGNSRTYEQYF
TRBJ1-1 . TRBV25-1 . TGTGCCAGCAGTCTCGGGGGTGGCACTGAAGCTTTCTTT CASSLGGGTEAFF
TRBJ2-3 . TRBV27 . TGTGCCAGCAGTTTGCGTGTGAGCACAGATACGCAGTATTTT CASSLRVSTDTQYF
TRBJ1-6 once TRBV4-3 TRBD1 TGCGCCAGCAGCCACGGACGGACAGGTACTTCACCCCTCCACTTT CASSHGRTGTSPLHF
TRBJ2-3 . TRBV7-2 TRBD2 TGTGCCAGCAGCCCCACTAGCGCGAACACAGATACGCAGTATTTT CASSPTSANTDTQYF
TRBJ1-1 . TRBV10-3 . TGTGCCATCAGCCCGGGGGGAAACACTGAAGCTTTCTTT CAISPGGNTEAFF
TRBJ1-1 . TRBV6-2/TRBV6-3 . TGTGCCAGCAGTACTATTCTGGACAGCGCGGAAGCTTTCTTT CASSTILDSAEAFF
TRBJ1-5 . TRBV10-1 TRBD1 TGCGCCAGCAGTGACAGGGGGGTGAATCAGCCCCAGCATTTT CASSDRGVNQPQHF
TRBJ2-3 . TRBV11-1 . TGTGCCAGCACCCAGTCCACAGATACGCAGTATTTT CASTQSTDTQYF